The entry below describes one TCR beta chain. This record belongs to a study of blood T cell repertoires in COVID-19. Germline lookup yields CDR1 SGHRS and CDR2 YFSETQ. The V end was cut by 1 base, the J end by 1 base, with 13 bases between. The CDR3 spans 16 residues. The assay was immunoSEQ multiplex PCR, and TCRdb's table has in-frame clones only and misses some. The table lists 150,000 or so clones, approximately 84% of them singletons. Sequenced sample: PBMCs or T cells enriched from blood (not recorded which). The chain uses TRBV5-1 and TRBJ2-3; D might be TRBD1 (5 bases). The receptor was isolated from a woman aged 45 to 65 who had recovered from COVID-19. This CDR3 is CASSLNARAGTDTQYF. Written as DNA, the CDR3 is TGCGCCAGCAGCTTGAACGCCAGGGCTGGCACAGATACGCAGTATTTT.